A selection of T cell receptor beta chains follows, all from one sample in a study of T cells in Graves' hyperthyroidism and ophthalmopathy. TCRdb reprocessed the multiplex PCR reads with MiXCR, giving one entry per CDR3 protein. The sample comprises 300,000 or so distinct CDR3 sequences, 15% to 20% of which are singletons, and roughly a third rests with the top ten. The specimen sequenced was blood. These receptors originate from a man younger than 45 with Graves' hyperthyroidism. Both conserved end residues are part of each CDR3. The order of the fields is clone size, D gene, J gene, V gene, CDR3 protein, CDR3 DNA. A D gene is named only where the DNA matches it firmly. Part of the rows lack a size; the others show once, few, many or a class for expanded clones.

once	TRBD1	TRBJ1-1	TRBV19	CASLIRGQENTEAFF	TGTGCCAGCCTCATCAGGGGACAGGAGAACACTGAAGCTTTCTTT
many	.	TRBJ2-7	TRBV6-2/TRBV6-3	CASYSPAGGISYEQYF	TGTGCCAGCTATAGCCCCGCGGGTGGTATCTCCTACGAGCAGTACTTC
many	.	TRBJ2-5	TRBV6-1	CATSRGWETQYF	TGTGCCACCTCGAGGGGGTGGGAGACCCAGTACTTC
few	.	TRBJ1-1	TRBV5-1	CASLLDPNTEAFF	TGCGCCAGCCTACTTGACCCGAACACTGAAGCTTTCTTT
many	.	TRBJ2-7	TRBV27	CASRTRDNPYEQYF	TGTGCCAGCAGGACCCGGGACAATCCCTACGAGCAGTACTTC
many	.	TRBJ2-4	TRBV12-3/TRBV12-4	CASSLFPESVSKNIQYF	TGTGCCAGCAGTTTATTTCCGGAGTCGGTATCCAAAAACATTCAGTACTTC
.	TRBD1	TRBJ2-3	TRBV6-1	CASSYRGDRRTDTQYF	TGTGCCAGCAGTTACAGGGGAGACCGCCGCACAGATACGCAGTATTTT
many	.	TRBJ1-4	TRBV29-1	CSVTSDEKLFF	TGCAGCGTCACCTCCGATGAAAAACTGTTTTTT
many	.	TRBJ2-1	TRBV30	CAGLVWNEQFF	TGTGCCGGGCTGGTGTGGAATGAGCAGTTCTTC
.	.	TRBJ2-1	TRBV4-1	CASSLQGRPHNEQFF	TGCGCCAGCAGCCTTCAAGGGAGACCCCACAATGAGCAGTTCTTC
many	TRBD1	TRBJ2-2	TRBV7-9	CASTTGTGHTGELFF	TGTGCCAGCACGACCGGGACAGGACACACCGGGGAGCTGTTTTTT
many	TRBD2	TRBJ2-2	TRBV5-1	CASSFPSGRNDGELFF	TGCGCCAGCAGCTTCCCTAGCGGGAGGAACGACGGGGAGCTGTTTTTT
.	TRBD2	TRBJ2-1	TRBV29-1	CSVPGLAGVSYNEQFF	TGCAGCGTACCGGGACTAGCGGGAGTCTCCTACAATGAGCAGTTCTTC
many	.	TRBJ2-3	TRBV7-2	CASSLWGNTQYF	TGTGCCAGCAGCCTCTGGGGGAATACGCAGTATTTT
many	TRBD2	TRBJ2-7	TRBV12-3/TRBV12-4	CASSFNPGLAGGRQYF	TGTGCCAGCAGTTTCAACCCGGGACTAGCGGGAGGGAGGCAGTACTTC
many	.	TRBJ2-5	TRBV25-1	CASSGGLGGIAQETQYF	TGTGCCAGCAGTGGAGGCTTAGGGGGAATCGCCCAAGAGACCCAGTACTTC
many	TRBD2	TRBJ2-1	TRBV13	CASSYPPGTSGIGGEQFF	TGTGCCAGCAGTTATCCTCCCGGGACTAGCGGGATCGGGGGTGAGCAGTTCTTC
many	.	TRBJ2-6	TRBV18	CASSPRGNLGANVLTF	TGTGCCAGCTCACCACGGGGGAATTTGGGGGCCAACGTCCTGACTTTC
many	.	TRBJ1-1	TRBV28	CASSPIYTEAFF	TGTGCCAGCAGTCCAATCTACACTGAAGCTTTCTTT
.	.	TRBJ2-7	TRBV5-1	CASSLVNVPREQYF	TGCGCCAGCAGCTTGGTAAACGTACCGCGGGAGCAGTACTTC
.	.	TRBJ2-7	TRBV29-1	CSVVFYEQYF	TGCAGCGTTGTCTTCTACGAGCAGTACTTC
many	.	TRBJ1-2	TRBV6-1	CASSGGTVYGYTF	TGTGCCAGCAGTGGCGGGACGGTTTATGGCTACACCTTC
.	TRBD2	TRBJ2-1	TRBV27	CASRSHPGTSGYNEQFF	TGTGCCAGCAGAAGCCACCCCGGGACTAGCGGTTACAATGAGCAGTTCTTC
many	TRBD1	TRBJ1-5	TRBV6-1	CASSFSGGNQPQHF	TGTGCCAGCAGTTTCTCAGGGGGGAATCAGCCCCAGCATTTT
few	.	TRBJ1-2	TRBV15	CATSRDYSMMVGYTF	TGTGCCACCAGCAGAGATTATTCGATGATGGTGGGCTACACCTTC
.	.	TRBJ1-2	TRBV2	CASPGTPTPSDGYTF	TGTGCCAGCCCGGGGACGCCCACTCCTTCCGATGGCTACACCTTC
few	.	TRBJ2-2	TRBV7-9	CASSLALTGGELFF	TGTGCCAGCAGCTTAGCGTTAACGGGCGGGGAGCTGTTTTTT
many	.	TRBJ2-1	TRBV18	CASSPPEGGYNEQFF	TGTGCCAGCTCACCACCGGAGGGAGGCTACAATGAGCAGTTCTTC
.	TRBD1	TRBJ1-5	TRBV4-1	CASSHSLGQGEGNQPQHF	TGCGCCAGCAGCCATTCACTGGGGCAGGGGGAGGGCAATCAGCCCCAGCATTTT
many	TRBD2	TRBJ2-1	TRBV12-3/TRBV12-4	CASSPNSGEGSNEQFF	TGTGCCAGCAGTCCAAATAGCGGGGAAGGTAGCAATGAGCAGTTCTTC
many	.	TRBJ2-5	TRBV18	CASSPPDSRETQYF	TGTGCCAGCTCACCCCCCGACAGTCGGGAGACCCAGTACTTC
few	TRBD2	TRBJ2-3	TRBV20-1	CSAPGLANTDTQYF	TGCAGTGCTCCGGGACTAGCGAACACAGATACGCAGTATTTT
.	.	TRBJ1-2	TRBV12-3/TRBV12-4	CASSLRVWSGGGGYGYTF	TGTGCCAGCAGTTTACGGGTGTGGTCGGGTGGGGGTGGCTATGGCTACACCTTC
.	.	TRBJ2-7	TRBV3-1	CASSRSGTGQYYEQYF	TGTGCCAGCAGCCGATCCGGGACTGGTCAATACTACGAGCAGTACTTC
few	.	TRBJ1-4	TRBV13	CASSLGAVSTNEKLFF	TGTGCCAGCAGCTTAGGAGCCGTGTCCACTAATGAAAAACTGTTTTTT
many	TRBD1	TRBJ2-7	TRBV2	CASSDTRGRSEQYF	TGTGCCAGCAGTGATACCAGGGGGCGCTCCGAGCAGTACTTC
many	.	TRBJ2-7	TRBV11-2	CASSFNRGGPEQYF	TGTGCCAGCAGCTTTAACAGGGGGGGTCCCGAGCAGTACTTC
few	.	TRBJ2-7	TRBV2	CASRQGAAGEPRIGQYF	TGTGCCAGCAGACAGGGTGCCGCCGGGGAGCCAAGGATCGGGCAGTACTTC